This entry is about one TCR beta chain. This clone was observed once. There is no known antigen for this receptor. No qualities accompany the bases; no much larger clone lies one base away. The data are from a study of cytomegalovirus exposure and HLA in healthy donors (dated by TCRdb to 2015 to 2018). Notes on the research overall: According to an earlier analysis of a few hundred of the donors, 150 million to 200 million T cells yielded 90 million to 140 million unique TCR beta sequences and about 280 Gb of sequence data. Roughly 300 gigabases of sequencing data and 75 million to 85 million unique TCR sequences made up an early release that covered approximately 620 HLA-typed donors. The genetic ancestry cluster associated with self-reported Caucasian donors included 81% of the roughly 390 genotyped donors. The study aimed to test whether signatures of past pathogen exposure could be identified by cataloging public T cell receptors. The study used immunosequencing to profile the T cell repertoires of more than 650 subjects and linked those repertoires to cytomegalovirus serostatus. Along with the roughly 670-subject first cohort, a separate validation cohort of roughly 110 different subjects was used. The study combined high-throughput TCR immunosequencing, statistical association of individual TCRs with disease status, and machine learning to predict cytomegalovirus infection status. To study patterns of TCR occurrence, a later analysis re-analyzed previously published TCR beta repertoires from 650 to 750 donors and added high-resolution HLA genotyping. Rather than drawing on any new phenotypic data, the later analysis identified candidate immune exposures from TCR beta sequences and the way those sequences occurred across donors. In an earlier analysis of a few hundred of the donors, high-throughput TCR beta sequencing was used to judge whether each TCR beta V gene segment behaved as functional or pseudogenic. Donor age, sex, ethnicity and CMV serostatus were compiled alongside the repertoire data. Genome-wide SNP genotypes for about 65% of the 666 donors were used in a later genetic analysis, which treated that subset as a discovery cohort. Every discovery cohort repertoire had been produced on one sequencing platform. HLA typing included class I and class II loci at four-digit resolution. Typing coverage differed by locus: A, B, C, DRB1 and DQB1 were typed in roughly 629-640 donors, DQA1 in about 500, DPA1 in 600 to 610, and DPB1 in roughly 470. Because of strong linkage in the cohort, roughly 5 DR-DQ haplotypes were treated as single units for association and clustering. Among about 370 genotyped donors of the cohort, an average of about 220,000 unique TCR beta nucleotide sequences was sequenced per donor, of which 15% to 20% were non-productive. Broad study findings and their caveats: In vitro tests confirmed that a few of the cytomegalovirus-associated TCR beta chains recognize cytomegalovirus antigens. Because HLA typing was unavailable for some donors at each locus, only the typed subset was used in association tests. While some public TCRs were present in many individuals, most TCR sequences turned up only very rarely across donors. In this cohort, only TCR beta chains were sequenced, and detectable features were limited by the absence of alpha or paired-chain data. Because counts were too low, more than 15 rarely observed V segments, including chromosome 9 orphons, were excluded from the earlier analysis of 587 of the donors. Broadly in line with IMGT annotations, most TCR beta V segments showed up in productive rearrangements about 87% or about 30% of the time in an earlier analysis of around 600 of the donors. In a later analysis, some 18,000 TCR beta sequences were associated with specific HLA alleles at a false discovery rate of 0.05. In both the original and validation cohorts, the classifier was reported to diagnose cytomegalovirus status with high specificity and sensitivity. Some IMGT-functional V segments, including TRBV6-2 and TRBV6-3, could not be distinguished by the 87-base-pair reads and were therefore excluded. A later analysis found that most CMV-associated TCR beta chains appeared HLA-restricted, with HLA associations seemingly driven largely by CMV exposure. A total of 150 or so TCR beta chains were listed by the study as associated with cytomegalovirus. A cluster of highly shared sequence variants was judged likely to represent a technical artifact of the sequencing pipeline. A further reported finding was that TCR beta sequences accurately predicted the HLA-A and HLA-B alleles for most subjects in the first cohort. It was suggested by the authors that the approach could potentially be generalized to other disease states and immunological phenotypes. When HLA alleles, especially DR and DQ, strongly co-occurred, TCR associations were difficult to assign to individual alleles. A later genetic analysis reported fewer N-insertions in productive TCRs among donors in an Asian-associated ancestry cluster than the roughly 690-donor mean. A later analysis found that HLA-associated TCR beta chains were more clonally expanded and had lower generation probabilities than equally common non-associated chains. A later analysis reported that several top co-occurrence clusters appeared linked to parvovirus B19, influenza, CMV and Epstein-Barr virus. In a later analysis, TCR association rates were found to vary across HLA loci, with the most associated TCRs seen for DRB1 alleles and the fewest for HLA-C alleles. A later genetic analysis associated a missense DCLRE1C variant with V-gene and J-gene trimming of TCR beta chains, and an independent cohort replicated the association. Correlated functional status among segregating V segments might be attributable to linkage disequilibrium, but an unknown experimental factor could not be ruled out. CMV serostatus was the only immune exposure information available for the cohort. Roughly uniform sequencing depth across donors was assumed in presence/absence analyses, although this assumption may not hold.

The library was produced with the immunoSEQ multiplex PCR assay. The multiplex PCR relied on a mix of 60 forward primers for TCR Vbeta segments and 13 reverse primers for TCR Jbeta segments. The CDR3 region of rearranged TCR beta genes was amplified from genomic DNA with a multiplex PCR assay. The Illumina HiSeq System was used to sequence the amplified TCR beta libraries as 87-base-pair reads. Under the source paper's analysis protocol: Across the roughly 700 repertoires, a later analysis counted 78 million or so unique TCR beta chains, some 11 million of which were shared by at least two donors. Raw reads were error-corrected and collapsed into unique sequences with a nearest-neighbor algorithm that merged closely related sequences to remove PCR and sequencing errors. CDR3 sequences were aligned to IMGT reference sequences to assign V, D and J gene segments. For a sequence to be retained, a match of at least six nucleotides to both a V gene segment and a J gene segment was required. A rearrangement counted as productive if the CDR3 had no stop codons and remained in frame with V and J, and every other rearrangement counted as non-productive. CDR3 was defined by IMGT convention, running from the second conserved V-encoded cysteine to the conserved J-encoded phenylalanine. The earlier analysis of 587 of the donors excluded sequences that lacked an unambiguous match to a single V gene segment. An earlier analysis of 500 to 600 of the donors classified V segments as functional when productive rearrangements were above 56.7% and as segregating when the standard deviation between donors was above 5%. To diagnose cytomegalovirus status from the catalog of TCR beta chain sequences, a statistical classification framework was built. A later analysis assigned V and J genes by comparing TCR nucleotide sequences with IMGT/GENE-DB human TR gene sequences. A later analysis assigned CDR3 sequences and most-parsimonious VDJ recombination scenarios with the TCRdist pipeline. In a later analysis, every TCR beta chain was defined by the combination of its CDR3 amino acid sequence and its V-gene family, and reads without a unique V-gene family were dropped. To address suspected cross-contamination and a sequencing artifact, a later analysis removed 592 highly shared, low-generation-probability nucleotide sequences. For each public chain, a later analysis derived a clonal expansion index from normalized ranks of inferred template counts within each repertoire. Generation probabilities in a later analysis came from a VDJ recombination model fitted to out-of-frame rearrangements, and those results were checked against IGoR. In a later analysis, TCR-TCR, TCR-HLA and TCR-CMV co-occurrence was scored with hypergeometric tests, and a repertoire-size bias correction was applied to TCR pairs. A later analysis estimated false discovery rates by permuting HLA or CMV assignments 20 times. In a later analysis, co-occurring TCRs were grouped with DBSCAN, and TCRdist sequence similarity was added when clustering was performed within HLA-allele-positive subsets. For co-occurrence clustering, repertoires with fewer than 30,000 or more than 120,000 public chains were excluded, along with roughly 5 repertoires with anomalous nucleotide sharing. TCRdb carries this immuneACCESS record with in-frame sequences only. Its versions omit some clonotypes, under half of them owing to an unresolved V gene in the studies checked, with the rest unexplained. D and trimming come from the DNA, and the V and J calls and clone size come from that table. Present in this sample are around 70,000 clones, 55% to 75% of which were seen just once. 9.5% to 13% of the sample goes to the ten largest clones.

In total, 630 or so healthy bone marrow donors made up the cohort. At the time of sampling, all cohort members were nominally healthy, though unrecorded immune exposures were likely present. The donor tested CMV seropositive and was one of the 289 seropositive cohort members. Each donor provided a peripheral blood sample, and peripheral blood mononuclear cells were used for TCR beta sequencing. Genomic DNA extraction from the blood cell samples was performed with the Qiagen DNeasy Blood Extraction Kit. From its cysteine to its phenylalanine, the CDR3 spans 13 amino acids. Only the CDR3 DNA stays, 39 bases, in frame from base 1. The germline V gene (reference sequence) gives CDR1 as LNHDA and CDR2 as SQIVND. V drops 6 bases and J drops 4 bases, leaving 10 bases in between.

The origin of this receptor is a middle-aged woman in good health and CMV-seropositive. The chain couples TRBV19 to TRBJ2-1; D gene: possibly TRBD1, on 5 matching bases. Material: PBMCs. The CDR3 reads CASSTTAYNEQFF. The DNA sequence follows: TGTGCCAGTAGCACGACAGCGTACAATGAGCAGTTCTTC.